This TCR beta chain was recorded in a study of blood T cell repertoires in COVID-19. TCRdb's table, derived via immunoSEQ multiplex PCR, lists solely in-frame clones and lacks some. The sample lists about 200,000 clones; about 83% were seen once. The J segment lost 7 bases and the V segment lost 3 bases, leaving 5 bases of the junction unmatched. Germline values: CDR1 LNHDA, CDR2 SQIVND (reference sequence). The CDR3 consists of 13 residues. The sequencing sample was made of peripheral blood. The chain combines TRBV19 with TRBJ1-1; 7 bases are a match to TRBD1. The clonotype comes from a woman in her forties with active or convalescent COVID-19. Written as DNA, the CDR3 is TGTGCCAGTAGTATTCAGGGGGAGCGTGAAGCTTTCTTT. This gives the protein CASSIQGEREAFF.